This is a list of T cell receptor beta chains from one sample in a study of PD-1 blockade in classical Hodgkin lymphoma. The method was immunoSEQ multiplex PCR; TCRdb's version includes in-frame clones alone and lacks a portion of them. There are tens of thousands of clones in the sample; around nine tenths occur only once, and around 6.5% lies in the top ten. Sequenced here: peripheral blood mononuclear cells (PBMCs), sampled before the fourth cycle of nivolumab. The receptors here all came from a human donor with classical Hodgkin lymphoma. Both conserved end residues are part of each CDR3. Clone sizes are given selectively: once, few, many, or a class where the clone is expanded.

>TRBV6-1|-|TRBJ1-6
CASSELLQGNSPLHF
>TRBV6-1|medium-sized|TRBJ2-5
CASSEETGRQETQYF
>TRBV27|few|TRBJ2-3
CASSRITLDSTDTQYF
>TRBV5-1|-|TRBJ1-1
CASSMRGRAPMNTEAFF
>TRBV6-6|-|TRBJ1-1
CASSRQGTGEPAFF
>TRBV10-1|-|TRBJ1-1
CASSVKGNTEAFF
>TRBV18|-|TRBJ2-7
CASSPRGQGYEQYF
>TRBV28|once|TRBJ2-1
CASSLLAARAAEQFF
>TRBV27|-|TRBJ2-2
CASSLGTSGRGELFF
>TRBV2|-|TRBJ2-7
CASSEGGREQYF
>TRBV29-1|-|TRBJ2-1
CSAGPLGVEQFF
>TRBV10-1|-|TRBJ1-5
CASKGWGQDQPQHF
>TRBV18|-|TRBJ2-5
CASSPGDRGETQYF
>TRBV11-2|-|TRBJ2-3
CASSPWTSGSTDTQYF
>TRBV6-1|-|TRBJ2-1
CASGLAVYNEQFF
>TRBV1|-|TRBJ2-1
CTSSQVGRGRDEQFF
>TRBV5-3|-|TRBJ2-7
CARRVTAGYEQYF
>TRBV6-5|-|TRBJ2-1
CASSYSSGGVEEQFF
>TRBV15|-|TRBJ2-5
CATSRDLARETQYF
>TRBV9|-|TRBJ2-7
CASSPTSSSYEQYF